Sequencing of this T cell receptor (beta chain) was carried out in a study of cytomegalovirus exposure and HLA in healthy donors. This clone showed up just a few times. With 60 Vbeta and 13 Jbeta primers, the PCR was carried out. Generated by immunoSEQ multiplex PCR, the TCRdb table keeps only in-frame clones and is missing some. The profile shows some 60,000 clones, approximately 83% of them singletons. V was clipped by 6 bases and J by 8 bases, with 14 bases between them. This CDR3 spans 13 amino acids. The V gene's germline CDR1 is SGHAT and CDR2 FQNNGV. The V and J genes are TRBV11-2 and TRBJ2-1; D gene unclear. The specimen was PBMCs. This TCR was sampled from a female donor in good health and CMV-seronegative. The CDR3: CASSSAALDEQFF. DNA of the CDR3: TGTGCCAGCAGTAGTGCGGCCTTGGATGAGCAGTTCTTC. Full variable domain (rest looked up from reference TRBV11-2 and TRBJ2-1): EAGVAQSPRYKIIEKRQSVAFWCNPISGHATLYWYQQILGQGPKLLIQFQNNGVVDDSQLPKDRFSAERLKGVDSTLKIQPAKLEDSAVYLCASSSAALDEQFFGPGTRLTVL.